The T cell receptor beta chain under discussion was sequenced for a study of T cell responses to AZD1222 COVID-19 vaccine. Study-level background: Analysis merged second doses at about 4 or about 12 weeks. Findings and caveats of the study: Following two doses of AZD1222, Spike-specific TCR breadth and depth rose. Across spike, vaccine-associated CD4 TCRs were found, dominant at 160-218 and 743-854. It should be noted that donors were predominantly white British and more often female, and clonal diversity was possibly underestimated.

Germline loops: CDR1 GTSNPN, CDR2 SVGIG (reference sequence). The CDR3 is made up of 12 amino acids. The junction had 2 bases not matched to a gene; V was cut back by 3 bases and J by 7 bases. The table came from immunoSEQ multiplex PCR; TCRdb's copy has only in-frame clones and leaves some out. The data show fewer than 250,000 clones, 85% to 95% seen once. On this clone itself: The antigen remains unidentified.

The sequences come from peripheral blood, collected on day 0 of AZD1222 vaccination. This chain joins TRBV30 and TRBJ2-2; the match to TRBD2 covers 7 bases. The source is an adult in good health. CDR3 loop: CAWRLAIGELFF. In DNA form, the CDR3 reads TGTGCCTGGAGACTAGCGATCGGGGAGCTGTTTTTT.